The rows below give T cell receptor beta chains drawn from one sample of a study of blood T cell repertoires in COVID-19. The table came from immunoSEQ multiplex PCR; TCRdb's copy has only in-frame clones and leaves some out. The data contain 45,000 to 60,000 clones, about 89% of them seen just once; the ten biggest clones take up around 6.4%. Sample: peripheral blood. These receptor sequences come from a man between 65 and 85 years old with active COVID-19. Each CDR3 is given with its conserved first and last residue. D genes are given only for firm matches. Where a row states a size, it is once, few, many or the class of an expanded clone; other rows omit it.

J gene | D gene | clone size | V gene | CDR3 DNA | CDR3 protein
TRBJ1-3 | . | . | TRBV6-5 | TGTGCCAGCAGGCAGGGTCCCACCGTCTGTTTT | CASRQGPTVCF
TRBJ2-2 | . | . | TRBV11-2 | TGTGCCAGCAGCTTATTGAGACAGACGAACACCGGGGAGCTGTTTTTT | CASSLLRQTNTGELFF
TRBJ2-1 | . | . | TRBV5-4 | TGTGCCAGCAGCTCCCCCCTTGGCGGCTCCTACAATGAGCAGTTCTTC | CASSSPLGGSYNEQFF
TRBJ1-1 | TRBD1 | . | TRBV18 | TGTGCCAGCTCACCACAAGGCAGGGGGCGGACTGAAGCTTTCTTT | CASSPQGRGRTEAFF
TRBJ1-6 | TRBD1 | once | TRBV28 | TGTGCCAGCAGACAAACAGGGGGTGGTAATTCACCCCTCCACTTT | CASRQTGGGNSPLHF
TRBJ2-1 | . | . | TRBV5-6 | TGTGCCAGCAGCTTGATAGCTAATGAGCAGTTCTTC | CASSLIANEQFF
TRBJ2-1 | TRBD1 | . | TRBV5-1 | TGCGCCAGCAGCCTAACAGGGGGCTCCTACAATGAGCAGTTCTTC | CASSLTGGSYNEQFF
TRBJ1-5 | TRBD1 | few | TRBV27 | TGTGCCAGCAGTGCTTACGGGACAGGGTGGTATCAGCCCCAGCATTTT | CASSAYGTGWYQPQHF
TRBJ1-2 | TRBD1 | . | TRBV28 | TGTGCCAGCAGCACTGGACAGGGCTCCTATGGCTACACCTTC | CASSTGQGSYGYTF
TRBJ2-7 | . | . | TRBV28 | TGTGCCAGCAGCCAACTCACTAGGCCCTCCTACGAGCAGTACTTC | CASSQLTRPSYEQYF
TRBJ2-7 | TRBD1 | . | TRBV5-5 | TGTGCCAGCAGCTTTTCGGACAGGGTTGGGTACGAGCAGTACTTC | CASSFSDRVGYEQYF
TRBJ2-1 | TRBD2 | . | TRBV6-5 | TGTGCCAGCAGTTACATACTAGCGGGTCACAATGAGCAGTTCTTC | CASSYILAGHNEQFF
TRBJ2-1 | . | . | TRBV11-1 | TGTGCCAGCAGCTTAAACGGGGTTCCCTACAATGAGCAGTTCTTC | CASSLNGVPYNEQFF
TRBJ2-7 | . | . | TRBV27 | TGTGCCAGCAAAGGGACAAGCTACGAGCAGTACTTC | CASKGTSYEQYF
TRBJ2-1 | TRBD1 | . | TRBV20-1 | TGCAGTGCTGGGACAGGCAATGAGCAGTTCTTC | CSAGTGNEQFF
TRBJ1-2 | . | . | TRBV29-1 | TGCAGCGTAACTTCGAACTATGGCTACACCTTC | CSVTSNYGYTF
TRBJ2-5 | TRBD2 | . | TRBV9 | TGTGCCAGCAGCTGGGGACTAGCGGAGGGGACCCAGTACTTC | CASSWGLAEGTQYF
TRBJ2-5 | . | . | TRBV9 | TGTGCCAGCAGCGTAGACGGAGGGCAAGAGACCCAGTACTTC | CASSVDGGQETQYF
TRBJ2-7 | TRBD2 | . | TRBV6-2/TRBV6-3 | TGTGCCAGCAGTTACGGTAGCGGGGGGTCCTACGAGCAGTACTTC | CASSYGSGGSYEQYF
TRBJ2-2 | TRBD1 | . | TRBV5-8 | TGTGCCAGCAGCTTGGGTATGGGACAGGGAAACACCGGGGAGCTGTTTTTT | CASSLGMGQGNTGELFF
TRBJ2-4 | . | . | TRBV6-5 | TGTGCCAGCAGCTGGGAAGGGGTCAAAAACATTCAGTACTTC | CASSWEGVKNIQYF
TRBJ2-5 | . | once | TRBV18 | TGTGCCAGCTCACAGAGGTCAGAAGAGACCCAGTACTTC | CASSQRSEETQYF
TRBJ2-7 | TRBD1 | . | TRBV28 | TGTGCCAGCAGTTTTACGACAGGGGCGGGATCCTACGAGCAGTACTTC | CASSFTTGAGSYEQYF
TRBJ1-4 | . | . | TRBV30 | TGTGCCTGGAGTGTAAGGGGGAATGAAAAACTGTTTTTT | CAWSVRGNEKLFF
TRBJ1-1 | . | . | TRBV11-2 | TGTGCCAGCAGCTTAGATACCACGCGAGAAGCTTTCTTT | CASSLDTTREAFF
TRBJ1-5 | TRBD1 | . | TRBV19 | TGTGCCAGTAGAGGGACAGGGGCTAGCAATCAGCCCCAGCATTTT | CASRGTGASNQPQHF
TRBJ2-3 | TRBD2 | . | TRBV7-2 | TGTGCCAGCAGCAAGACTAGCGGGGGGGCCGGTGATACGCAGTATTTT | CASSKTSGGAGDTQYF
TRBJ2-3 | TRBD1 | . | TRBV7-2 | TGTGCCAGCAGCTTATCCGCCGGGACAGGGTGGGATACGCAGTATTTT | CASSLSAGTGWDTQYF
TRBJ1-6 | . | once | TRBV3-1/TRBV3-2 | TGTGCCAGCAGCCAAATTCAGAATTCACCCCTCCACTTT | CASSQIQNSPLHF
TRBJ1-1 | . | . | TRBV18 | TGTGCCAGCTCACCAAGGGAGGTGAACACTGAAGCTTTCTTT | CASSPREVNTEAFF
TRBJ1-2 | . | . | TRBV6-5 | TGTGCCAGCAGGGGGCGCGACTATGGCTACACCTTC | CASRGRDYGYTF
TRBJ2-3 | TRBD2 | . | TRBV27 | TGTGCCAGCAGTTCTTTTAGCGGGGTAGATACGCAGTATTTT | CASSSFSGVDTQYF
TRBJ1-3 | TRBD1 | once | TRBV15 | TGTGCCACCAGCAGGGACAGGGGGACTGGAAACACCATATATTTT | CATSRDRGTGNTIYF
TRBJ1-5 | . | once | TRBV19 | TGTGCCAGTAGTATAGATATTTTGAGGAGCAATCAGCCCCAGCATTTT | CASSIDILRSNQPQHF
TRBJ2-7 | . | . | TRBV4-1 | TGCGCCAGCAGCCAAGATCTCGGTTACGAGCAGTACTTC | CASSQDLGYEQYF
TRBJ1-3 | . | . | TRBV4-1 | TGCGCCAGCAGCCAAGACAGCGGCTCTGGAAACACCATATATTTT | CASSQDSGSGNTIYF
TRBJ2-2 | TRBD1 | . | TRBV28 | TGTGCCAGCAGTTCCTACACTGGACAGGGGACCGCCGGGGAGCTGTTTTTT | CASSSYTGQGTAGELFF
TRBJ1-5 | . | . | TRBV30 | TGTGCCTGGAGCAGGGGCCATCAGCCCCAGCATTTT | CAWSRGHQPQHF
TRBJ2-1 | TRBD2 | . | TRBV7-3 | TGTGCCAGCAGCTCGGCGGGGGGATCCTACAATGAGCAGTTCTTC | CASSSAGGSYNEQFF
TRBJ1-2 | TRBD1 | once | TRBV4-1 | TGCGCCAGCAGCAACAGCCGCTCTCCAGGGGGCGGGTGGGGCTACACCTTC | CASSNSRSPGGGWGYTF
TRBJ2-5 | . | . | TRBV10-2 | TGCGCCAGCAGCCCCGGAGAGACCCAGTACTTC | CASSPGETQYF
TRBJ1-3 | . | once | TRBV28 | TGTGCCAGCAGTTTAAATGTGGGGGGACTATATTTT | CASSLNVGGLYF
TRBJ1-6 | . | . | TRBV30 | TGTGCCTTCAAGCAAGGGAGCTCCTATAATTCACCCCTCCACTTT | CAFKQGSSYNSPLHF
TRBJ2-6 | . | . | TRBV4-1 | TGCGCCAGCAGCCCCCGCCCTCTTTCAACAACTGGGGCCAACGTCCTGACTTTC | CASSPRPLSTTGANVLTF
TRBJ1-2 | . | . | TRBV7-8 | TGTGCCAGCAGCTTACTCTCCTATGGCTACACCTTC | CASSLLSYGYTF
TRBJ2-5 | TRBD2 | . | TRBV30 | TGTGCCTGGAGCCCGGTCGGGGGGCAAGAGACCCAGTACTTC | CAWSPVGGQETQYF
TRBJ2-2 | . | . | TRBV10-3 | TGTGCCATCAGTGAGCAGGGCGGCGGGGAGCTGTTTTTT | CAISEQGGGELFF
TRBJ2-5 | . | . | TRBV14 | TGTGCCAGCAGCCAAGAGGGGCTGGAAGTCCGGGAGACCCAGTACTTC | CASSQEGLEVRETQYF
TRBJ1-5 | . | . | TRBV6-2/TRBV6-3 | TGTGCCAGCCGCCTAGAGGCAGGGGCTAATCAGCCCCAGCATTTT | CASRLEAGANQPQHF
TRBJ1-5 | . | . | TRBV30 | TGTGCCTGGGCTGAGGGGGGGCGTAATCAGCCCCAGCATTTT | CAWAEGGRNQPQHF
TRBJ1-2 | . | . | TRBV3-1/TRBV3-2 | TGTGCCAGCAGCCCTACGAGGGACTCTACCTATGGCTACACCTTC | CASSPTRDSTYGYTF
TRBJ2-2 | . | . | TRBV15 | TGTGCCACCAGCAGAGATTTAGGGAGCACCGGGGAGCTGTTTTTT | CATSRDLGSTGELFF
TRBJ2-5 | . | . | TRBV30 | TGTGCCTGGAGTAGAGGGGGCGGGGAAGAGACCCAGTACTTC | CAWSRGGGEETQYF
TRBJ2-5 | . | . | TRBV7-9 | TGTGCCAGCAGCTTAACAGAAAAGAAGACCCAGTACTTC | CASSLTEKKTQYF